This T cell receptor beta chain was observed in a study of vaccination and CD4 T cells after COVID-19 (dated by TCRdb to the early 2020s). A note on the overall study: SARS-CoV-2 positivity had been established in the convalescent patients by nasal swab PCR, and mild disease was recorded in about 9 of these patients and severe disease in one. Participants received two doses of either the Pfizer-BioNTech BNT162b2 vaccine (n=8) or the Moderna mRNA-1273 vaccine (n=2). In control cultures, a CEFX viral epitope pool was used as positive control, an HIV-1 Nef peptide pool was used as negative control, or no peptide was added. Post-COVID blood samples from convalescent patients were collected a median of about 100 days after diagnosis, with a range of 35 to 161 days. For stimulating the cultures, overlapping spike peptide pools were used, derived from SARS-CoV-2 as well as from the common cold coronaviruses HCoV-NL63, HCoV-OC43 and HCoV-229E. The convalescent cohort comprised six males and four females, including two Hispanic individuals, seven Caucasians, two Asians and one multiracial person. In 9 to 11 COVID-19 convalescent patients and a few infection-naive healthy vaccine recipients, researchers compared the spike-specific CD4+ TCR repertoire from before mRNA vaccination with the repertoire from after. Post-vaccine blood samples were taken a median of roughly 72 days after the second vaccine dose, with a range of about 12 to 250 days. The full study reports these points: Relatively few convalescent patients were included in the study, and early timepoints after natural infection were not analyzed. The median number of SARS-CoV-2-reactive clonotypes rose from 20 to 25 after infection to a few dozen after vaccination, but the change was not significant. In convalescent patients, a median about 86% of post-vaccine SARS-CoV-2-reactive clones were detected only after vaccination, and vaccine-specific priming was suggested by this finding. Nearly all vaccine-specific clones in convalescent patients (304 of 307) were mono-reactive for SARS-CoV-2 spike rather than cross-reactive with common cold coronaviruses.

Including cysteine and phenylalanine, the CDR3 has 16 amino acids. CDR3 DNA is the only sequence kept; it has 48 bases, read in frame from the first base. Trimming leaves V shorter by 2 bases and J shorter by 8 bases, with the junction holding 10 bases beyond the gene matches. Via the germline V gene, CDR1 is SGHRS and CDR2 YFSETQ. Libraries were built with PCR. TCR sequencing of DNA from cultured CD4+ T cells used the Oncomine TCR Beta short-read assay at the Johns Hopkins FTIC core. The QIAamp micro DNA kit was used to extract genomic DNA from the cultured CD4+ T cells. Oncomine TCR Beta libraries from cultured CD4+ T cells were pooled with unique dual indexes and sequenced on an Illumina iSeq 100. As for the original processing: Non-productive sequences were removed, and CDR3s that did not start with C, did not end with F or W, or were shorter than 7 amino acids were discarded. The MANAFEST web application identified antigen-specific clonotypes by comparing peptide-stimulated wells against reference wells and other culture wells. Positive clones required FDR below 0.05, an odds ratio above 5, and productive frequency above 0.1% in at least two of three replicate wells. A clonotype counted as cross-reactive if it showed significant expansion both in the SARS-CoV-2 spike wells and in at least one common cold coronavirus spike condition. Levenshtein distances (stringdist) and unrooted phylogenetic trees (ape) in R version 3.6.1 were used to assess CDR3 homology. The raw public data were reprocessed by TCRdb itself: fastp quality trimming at Q25, MiXCR clonotype calling, in-frame beta chains only. Rows with one shared CDR3 protein collapse into an entry with the most common genes and DNA. These V and J calls are TCRdb output, not the study's own analysis. Here the sample has about 14,000 distinct CDR3 sequences; around 30% occur a single time. The ten biggest clones cover 20% to 25% of the sample.

The sample's treatment or condition label is to be understood as: approximately nine-day PBMC culture with coronavirus spike peptide pools or control peptides (ViraFEST assay). The study used the ViraFEST assay, which expanded antigen-specific T cells with peptide pools and then identified expanded clonotypes by TCR sequencing. The positive SARS-CoV-2 PCR tests of the convalescent patients were dated from March to December 2020, before the Alpha, Beta and Delta variants emerged in the United States. Each well held 2 million to 2.5 million PBMCs cultured with approximately 9.2 ug/ml peptide pools in IMDM containing roughly 4.7% human AB serum and approximately 10 IU/ml IL-2. Half of the culture medium was replaced with fresh IL-2-containing medium on days 3 and 7. Once the cells had been in culture for over nine days, the EasySep CD4+ T cell isolation kit was used to isolate CD4+ T cells by negative selection. PBMCs were separated from whole blood using Ficoll-Paque Plus gradient centrifugation and then either used fresh or cryopreserved at -140C. Culture conditions were generally each tested in triplicate wells.

This clonotype came up a few times. The antigen it recognizes is unknown. Within one base of it there is no much larger clone, and no base qualities were kept. The TCR was taken from a human donor with COVID-19. The source material was cultured CD4+ T cells from blood. Here the chain combines TRBV5-1 and TRBJ1-6; TRBD1 matches 7 bases in the middle. The nucleotides are TGCGCCAGCAGCTTAGGACAGGCGTCACGGTATTCACCCCTCCACTTT. Translated, it reads CASSLGQASRYSPLHF. Here the CDR3 is joined to the reference TRBV5-1 and TRBJ1-6 genes, and the full variable domain is: KAGVTQTPRYLIKTRGQQVTLSCSPISGHRSVSWYQQTPGQGLQFLFEYFSETQRNKGNFPGRFSGRQFSNSRSEMNVSTLELGDSALYLCASSLGQASRYSPLHFGNGTRLTVT.